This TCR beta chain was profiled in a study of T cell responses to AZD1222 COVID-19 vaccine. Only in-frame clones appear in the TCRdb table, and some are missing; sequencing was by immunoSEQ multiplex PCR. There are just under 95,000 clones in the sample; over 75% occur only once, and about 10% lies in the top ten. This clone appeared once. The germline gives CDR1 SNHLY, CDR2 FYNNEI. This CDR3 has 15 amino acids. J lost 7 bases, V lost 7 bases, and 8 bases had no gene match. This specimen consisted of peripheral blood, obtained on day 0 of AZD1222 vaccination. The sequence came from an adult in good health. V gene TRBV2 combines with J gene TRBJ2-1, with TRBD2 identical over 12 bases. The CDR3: CASTELAGGGNEQFF. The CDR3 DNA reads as TGTGCCAGCACCGAACTAGCGGGAGGAGGTAATGAGCAGTTCTTC. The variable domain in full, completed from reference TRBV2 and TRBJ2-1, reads EPEVTQTPSHQVTQMGQEVILRCVPISNHLYFYWYRQILGQKVEFLVSFYNNEISEKSEIFDDQFSVERPDGSNFTLKIRSTKLEDSAMYFCASTELAGGGNEQFFGPGTRLTVL.